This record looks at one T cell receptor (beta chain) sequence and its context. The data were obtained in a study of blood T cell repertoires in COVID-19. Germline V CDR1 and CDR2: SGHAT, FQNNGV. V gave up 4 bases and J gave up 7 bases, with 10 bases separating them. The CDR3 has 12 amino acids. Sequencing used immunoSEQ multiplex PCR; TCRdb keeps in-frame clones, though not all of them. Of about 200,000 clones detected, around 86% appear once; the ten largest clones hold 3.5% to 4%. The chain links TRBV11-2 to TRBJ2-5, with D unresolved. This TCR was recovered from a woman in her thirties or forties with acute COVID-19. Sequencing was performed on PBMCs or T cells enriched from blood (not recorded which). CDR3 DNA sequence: TGTGCCAGCAGCTCCGCGCACGGGACCCAGTACTTC. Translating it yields CASSSAHGTQYF.